The 5 T cell receptor beta chains below were found in one sample sequenced in a study of neurological immune-mediated disorders. TCRdb analysed the 5' RACE reads with MiXCR anew, one entry per CDR3 protein. The sample holds over 65,000 distinct CDR3 sequences, roughly 10% seen once. Sequenced: PBMCs. These receptors all stem from a man aged 45-60 years in good health.

At least ten counts were recorded for this clonotype. The V call is TRBV5-6, the J call TRBJ1-3; no definite D call. Trimming left V 4 bases short and J 0 bases short, with 14 bases between. The germline V gene has CDR1 SGHDT and CDR2 YYEEEE. This CDR3 is 16 amino acids long. DNA of the CDR3: TGTGCCAGCAGCCCCTCGGTCTCAGGCTCTGGAAACACCATATATTTT. Its translation is CASSPSVSGSGNTIYF. The whole variable domain, filled in from reference TRBV5-6 and TRBJ1-3, reads DAGVTQSPTHLIKTRGQQVTLRCSPKSGHDTVSWYQQALGQGPQFIFQYYEEEERQRGNFPDRFSGHQFPNYSSELNVNALLLGDSALYLCASSPSVSGSGNTIYFGEGSWLTVV.

This clonotype occurred many times. The chain joins TRBV5-1 to TRBJ2-7, with 9 nucleotides matching TRBD1. J gave up 4 bases and V 3 bases, and 5 bases lay outside the gene matches. The CDR3 sequence is 14 residues long. Germline-derived CDR1 and CDR2 are SGHRS and YFSETQ. The CDR3 bases are TGCGCCAGCAGCTCCCCGGGACAGGGATACGAGCAGTACTTC. This encodes CASSSPGQGYEQYF.

The chain combines TRBV7-3 with TRBJ2-2, with a weak D call TRBD1 (5 bases). In germline, CDR1 is SGHTA, CDR2 FQGTGA. The CDR3 runs 12 residues. The CDR3 here is CASGWGTGELFF. CDR3 in DNA: TGTGCGTCAGGGTGGGGCACCGGGGAGCTGTTTTTT.

This clonotype appeared many times. The V gene is TRBV12-3 or TRBV12-4, the J gene TRBJ2-3; possibly TRBD1 for D (5 bases). The V end lost 6 bases, the J end lost 6 bases, and 19 bases lay between the germline ends. This CDR3 spans 15 amino acids. CDR3 amino acids: CASSPDTLGGDTQYF. Here the CDR3 DNA reads TGTGCCAGCAGCCCGGACACGTTGGGTGGGGATACGCAGTATTTT.

The sample holds many counts of this clonotype. The J gene is TRBJ2-3, the V gene TRBV27; D unclear. Trimming removed 2 bases from V and 1 base from J, with 16 bases in between. The CDR3 extends over 17 amino acids. The germline V gene encodes CDR1 MNHEY and CDR2 SMNVEV (reference sequence). The CDR3 DNA follows: TGTGCCAGCAGTTTACCGGGTCTGGGATCGCGCACAGATACGCAGTATTTT. Residues: CASSLPGLGSRTDTQYF.